This TCR beta chain emerged from a study of T cell responses to AZD1222 COVID-19 vaccine. The germline gives CDR1 SEHNR, CDR2 FQNEAQ (reference sequence). V lost 2 bases, J lost 4 bases, and 4 bases lay in between. The CDR3 extends over 12 amino acids. This clone appeared once. The table came from immunoSEQ multiplex PCR; TCRdb's copy has only in-frame clones and leaves some out. Among more than 70,000 clones, around nine tenths were seen once, and the ten largest hold approximately 15%. The rearrangement joins TRBV7-9 to TRBJ2-3; D call uncertain. Sequences were derived from peripheral blood, sampled on day 0 of AZD1222 vaccination. This clonotype was sampled from an adult in good health. CDR3 in amino acids: CASSLYPDTQYF. The CDR3 nucleotides are TGTGCCAGCAGCTTATATCCAGATACGCAGTATTTT.